The 4 T cell receptor beta chains below were found in one sample sequenced in a study of T cell clonality in common variable immunodeficiency. The protocol was immunoSEQ multiplex PCR, while the TCRdb copy is restricted to in-frame clones and leaves out a portion. The sample contains 44,000 or so clones, none of them singletons. The specimen sequenced was peripheral blood mononuclear cells. The source is a person aged 18 to 75 in good health.

This clone was seen at least ten times. The CDR3 end is not reached by the read, which stops 3 residues before it; the germline J gene fills it in. The chain carries TRBV30 and TRBJ2-5; a possible D gene is TRBD2 (7 bases). Germline V gene data show CDR1 as GTSNPN and CDR2 as SVGIG (reference sequence). Deletions cut 8 bases from V and 4 bases from J, with 29 bases between. This CDR3 contains 17 residues. The CDR3 sequence is CALIISGGLWEGETQYF. The part of the CDR3 DNA that was read is TGTGCCCTTATTATATCGGGGGGCCTTTGGGAGGGAGAGACC.

In its sample, this clone was seen many times. The CDR3 end lies 3 residues beyond the end of the read and is filled in from the germline J gene. V gene TRBV24-1 combines with J gene TRBJ2-3, with a possible D match to TRBD1 (6 bases). The CDR3 contains 16 residues. Germline CDR1 and CDR2: KGHDR and SFDVKD. Trimming took 2 bases from V and 6 from J, leaving 17 bases between them. The chain's CDR3 is CATSDSLGGFRDTQYF. The covered CDR3 bases are TGTGCCACCAGTGATTCCCTAGGGGGATTTAGGGATACG.

This clone was seen repeatedly, ten times or more. This CDR3 reads CASSETSGGYNEQFF. The DNA read from the CDR3 is TGCGCCAGCAGTGAGACTAGCGGGGGTTACAATGAG. The chain couples TRBV10-1 to TRBJ2-1; TRBD2 aligns across 11 bases. Coverage ceases 3 residues before the CDR3 finishes, and the germline J gene fills in the end. V shed 2 bases and J 4 bases; nucleotides not matched to a gene: 1. Per germline, CDR1 WNHNN and CDR2 SYGVQD (reference sequence). The CDR3 runs to 15 residues.

In this sample, this clone turned up many times. The CDR3 end is not reached by the read, which stops 3 residues before it; the germline J gene fills it in. The J gene is TRBJ2-1, the V gene TRBV7-3; 9 bases match TRBD1. The junction had 2 bases not matched to a gene; V was cut back by 5 bases and J by 6 bases. The CDR3 has 13 amino acids. Germline CDR1 reads SGHTA; CDR2 reads FQGTGA. Incomplete CDR3 DNA: TGTGCCAGCAGCCCGGGACAGGGCAATGAG. Protein sequence: CASSPGQGNE. The CDR3 as a whole reads CASSPGQGNEQFF.